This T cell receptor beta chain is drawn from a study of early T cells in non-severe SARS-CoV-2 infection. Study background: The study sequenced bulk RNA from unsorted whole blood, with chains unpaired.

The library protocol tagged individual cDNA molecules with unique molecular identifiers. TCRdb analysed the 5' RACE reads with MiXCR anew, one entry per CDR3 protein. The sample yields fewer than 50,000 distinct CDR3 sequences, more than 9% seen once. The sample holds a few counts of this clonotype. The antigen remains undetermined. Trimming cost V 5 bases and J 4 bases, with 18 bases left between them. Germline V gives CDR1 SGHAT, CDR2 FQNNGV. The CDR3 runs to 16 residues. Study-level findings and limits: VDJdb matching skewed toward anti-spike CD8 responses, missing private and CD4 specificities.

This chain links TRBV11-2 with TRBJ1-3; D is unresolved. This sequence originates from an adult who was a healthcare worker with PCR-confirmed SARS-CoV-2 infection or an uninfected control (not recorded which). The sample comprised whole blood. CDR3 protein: CASSRLGPVRGNTIYF. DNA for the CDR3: TGTGCCAGCAGCAGACTCGGGCCCGTGCGCGGAAACACCATATATTTT.